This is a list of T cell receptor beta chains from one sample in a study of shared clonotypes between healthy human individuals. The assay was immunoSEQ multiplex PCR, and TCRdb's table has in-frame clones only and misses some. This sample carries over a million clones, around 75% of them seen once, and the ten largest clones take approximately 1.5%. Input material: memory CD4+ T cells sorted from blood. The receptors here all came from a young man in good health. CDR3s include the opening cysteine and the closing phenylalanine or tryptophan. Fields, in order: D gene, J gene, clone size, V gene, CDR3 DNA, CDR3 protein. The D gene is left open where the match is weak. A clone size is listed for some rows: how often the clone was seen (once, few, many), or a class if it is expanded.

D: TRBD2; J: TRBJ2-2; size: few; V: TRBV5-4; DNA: TGTGCCAGCAGCGGACCGGGCGGGGGGCCCCACACCGGGGAGCTGTTTTTT; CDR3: CASSGPGGGPHTGELFF
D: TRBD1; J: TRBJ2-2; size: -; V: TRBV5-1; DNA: TGCGCCAGCAGCTCCCGGACAGGCACCGGGGAGCTGTTTTTT; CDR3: CASSSRTGTGELFF
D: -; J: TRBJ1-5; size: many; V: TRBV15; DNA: TGTGCCACCAGCAGAGACAGGGGTTATCAGCCCCAGCATTTT; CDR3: CATSRDRGYQPQHF
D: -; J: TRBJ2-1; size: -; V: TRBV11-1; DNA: TGTGCCAGCAGTTCAGGGTCCTACAATGAGCAGTTCTTC; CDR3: CASSSGSYNEQFF
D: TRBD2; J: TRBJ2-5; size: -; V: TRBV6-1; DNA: TGTGCCAGCAGTCCTAGCGGGAGCTCTGAGACCCAGTACTTC; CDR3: CASSPSGSSETQYF
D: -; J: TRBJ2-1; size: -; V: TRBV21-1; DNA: TGTGCCAGCAGCAAAGCCCTCGGGAACAATGAGCAGTTCTTC; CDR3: CASSKALGNNEQFF
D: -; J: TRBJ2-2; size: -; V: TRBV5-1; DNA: TGCGCCAGCGATCCTTCGGGGGAGAACACCGGGGAGCTGTTTTTT; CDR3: CASDPSGENTGELFF
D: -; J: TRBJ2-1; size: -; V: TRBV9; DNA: TGTGCCAGCAGCGTAGTTGGGGGGTACAATGAGCAGTTCTTC; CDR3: CASSVVGGYNEQFF
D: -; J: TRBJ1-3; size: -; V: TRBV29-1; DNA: TGCAGCGCCAGGGACGAAGGAAACACCATATATTTT; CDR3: CSARDEGNTIYF
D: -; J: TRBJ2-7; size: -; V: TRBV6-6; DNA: TGTGCCAGCAGTTACCCGAGTTGGGGGTCCTACGAGCAGTACTTC; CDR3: CASSYPSWGSYEQYF
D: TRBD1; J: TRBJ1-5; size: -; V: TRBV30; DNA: TGTGCCTGGAGTCCCGACAGGGCTAGCAATCAGCCCCAGCATTTT; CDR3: CAWSPDRASNQPQHF
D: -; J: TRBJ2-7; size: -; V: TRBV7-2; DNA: TGTGCCAGCAGCCTAGGACCAGTCTCCTACGAGCAGTACTTC; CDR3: CASSLGPVSYEQYF